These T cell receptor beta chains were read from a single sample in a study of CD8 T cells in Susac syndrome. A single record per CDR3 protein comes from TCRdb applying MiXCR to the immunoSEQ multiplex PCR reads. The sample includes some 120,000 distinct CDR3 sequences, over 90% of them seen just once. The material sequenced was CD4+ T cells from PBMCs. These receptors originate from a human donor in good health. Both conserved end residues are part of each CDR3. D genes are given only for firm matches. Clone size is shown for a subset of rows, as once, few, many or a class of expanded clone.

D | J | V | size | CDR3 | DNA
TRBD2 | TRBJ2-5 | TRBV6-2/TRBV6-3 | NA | CASSTPGTKETQYF | TGTGCCAGCAGTACGCCCGGGACTAAAGAGACCCAGTACTTC
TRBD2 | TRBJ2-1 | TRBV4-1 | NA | CASSQDGTSGGSYNEQFF | TGCGCCAGCAGCCAAGATGGGACTAGCGGCGGTTCCTACAATGAGCAGTTCTTC
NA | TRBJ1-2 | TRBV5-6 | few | CASTSGHLWGYTF | TGTGCCAGCACCTCGGGACACCTCTGGGGCTACACCTTC
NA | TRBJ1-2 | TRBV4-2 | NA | CASSQDQQGAYGYTF | TGTGCCAGCAGCCAAGATCAACAGGGTGCATATGGCTACACCTTC
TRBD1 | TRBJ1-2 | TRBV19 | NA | CASSIPTGTNYGYTF | TGTGCCAGTAGTATCCCGACAGGGACTAACTATGGCTACACCTTC
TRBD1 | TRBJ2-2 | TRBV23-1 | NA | CASSQGTGGIGELFF | TGCGCCAGCAGTCAGGGGACAGGGGGGATCGGGGAGCTGTTTTTT
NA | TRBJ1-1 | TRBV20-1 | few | CSARDGNTEAFF | TGCAGTGCTAGAGATGGGAACACTGAAGCTTTCTTT
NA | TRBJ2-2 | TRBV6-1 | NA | CASMGEANTGELFF | TGTGCCAGCATGGGAGAAGCGAACACCGGGGAGCTGTTTTTT
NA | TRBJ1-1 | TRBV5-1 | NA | CASSLDGRNTEAFF | TGCGCCAGCAGCCTCGACGGGAGGAACACTGAAGCTTTCTTT
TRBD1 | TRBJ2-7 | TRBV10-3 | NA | CAISESQGQGAREQYF | TGTGCCATCAGTGAGTCTCAAGGACAGGGGGCCCGCGAGCAGTACTTC
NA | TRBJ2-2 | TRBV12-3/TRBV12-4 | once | CASTPGVRAGELFF | TGTGCCAGCACCCCGGGGGTTAGAGCCGGGGAGCTGTTTTTT
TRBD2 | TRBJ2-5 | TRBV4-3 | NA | CASSQEPPSGGQETQYF | TGCGCCAGCAGCCAAGAACCGCCTAGCGGGGGACAAGAGACCCAGTACTTC
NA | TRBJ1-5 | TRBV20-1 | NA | CSARKAQGDFYSNQPQHF | TGCAGTGCTAGGAAAGCGCAGGGAGACTTTTATAGCAATCAGCCCCAGCATTTT
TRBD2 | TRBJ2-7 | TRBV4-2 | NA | CASSQDPVSGGSYEQYF | TGTGCCAGCAGCCAAGACCCTGTTAGCGGGGGCTCTTACGAGCAGTACTTC
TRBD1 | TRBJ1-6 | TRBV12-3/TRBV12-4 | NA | CASRILGQGVWNSPLHF | TGTGCCAGCAGAATACTGGGACAGGGGGTCTGGAATTCACCCCTCCACTTT
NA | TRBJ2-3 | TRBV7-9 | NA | CASSRDGGTDTQYF | TGTGCCAGCAGCAGAGACGGGGGAACAGATACGCAGTATTTT
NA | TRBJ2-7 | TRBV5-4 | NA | CASSLDRGGPGEQYF | TGTGCCAGCAGCTTGGACAGGGGAGGCCCCGGCGAGCAGTACTTC
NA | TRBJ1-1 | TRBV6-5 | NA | CASIRDANLNTEAFF | TGTGCCAGCATCCGGGACGCAAATCTGAACACTGAAGCTTTCTTT
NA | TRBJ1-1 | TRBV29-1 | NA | CSVEDPLNTEAFF | TGCAGCGTTGAAGACCCCCTGAACACTGAGGCTTTCTTT
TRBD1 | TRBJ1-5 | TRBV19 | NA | CASSEDRGQPQHF | TGTGCCAGTAGTGAAGACAGGGGTCAGCCCCAGCATTTT
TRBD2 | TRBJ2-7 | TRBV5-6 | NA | CASSRVVSGKAPYEQYF | TGTGCCAGCAGCCGCGTGGTGAGCGGGAAGGCCCCCTACGAGCAGTACTTC
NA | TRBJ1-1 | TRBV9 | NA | CASSVVGGEAFF | TGTGCCAGCAGCGTAGTAGGGGGTGAAGCTTTCTTT
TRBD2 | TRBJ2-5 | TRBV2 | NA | CASSETGGFGETQYF | TGTGCCAGCAGTGAGACGGGAGGGTTCGGTGAGACCCAGTACTTC
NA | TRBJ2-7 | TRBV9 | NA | CASSVGEGSEQYF | TGTGCCAGCAGCGTAGGAGAGGGAAGCGAGCAGTACTTC
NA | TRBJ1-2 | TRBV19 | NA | CASRRRRDLLVAYGYTF | TGTGCCAGTAGGAGGCGACGGGACCTGCTGGTTGCTTATGGCTACACCTTC
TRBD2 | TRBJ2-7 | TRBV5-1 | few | CASSLDTSGRDEQYF | TGCGCCAGCAGCTTGGACACTAGCGGGAGAGACGAGCAGTACTTC
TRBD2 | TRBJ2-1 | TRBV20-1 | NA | CSAEEAGSPINEQFF | TGCAGTGCAGAAGAAGCGGGGAGCCCGATCAATGAGCAGTTCTTC
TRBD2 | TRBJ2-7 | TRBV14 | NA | CASSQGLAGGLSSYEQYF | TGTGCCAGCAGCCAAGGACTAGCGGGGGGGCTTTCCTCCTACGAGCAGTACTTC
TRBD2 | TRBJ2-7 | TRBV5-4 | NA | CASNEGTSKTYEQYF | TGTGCCAGCAACGAAGGGACTAGCAAAACGTACGAGCAGTACTTC
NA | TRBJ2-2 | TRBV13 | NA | CASSLKPGAGELFF | TGTGCCAGCAGCTTAAAACCGGGAGCCGGGGAGCTGTTTTTT
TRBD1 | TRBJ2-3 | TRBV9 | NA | CASSVGGQWTDTQYF | TGTGCCAGCAGCGTAGGGGGACAGTGGACAGATACGCAGTATTTT
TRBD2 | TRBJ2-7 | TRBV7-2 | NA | CASSQSSGTSGKIYEQYF | TGTGCCAGCAGCCAGAGTTCCGGGACTAGCGGGAAGATCTACGAGCAGTACTTC
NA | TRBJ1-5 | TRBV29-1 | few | CSVSWQGRDQPQHF | TGCAGCGTGAGTTGGCAGGGAAGAGATCAGCCCCAGCATTTT
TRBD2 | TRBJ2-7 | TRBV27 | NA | CASSKTTNSGSKYEQYF | TGTGCCAGCAGCAAGACTACCAATAGCGGGAGCAAGTACGAGCAGTACTTC
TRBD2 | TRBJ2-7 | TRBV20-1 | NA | CSASEQRGGLYEQYF | TGCAGTGCTAGTGAACAGCGGGGGGGCCTTTACGAGCAGTACTTC
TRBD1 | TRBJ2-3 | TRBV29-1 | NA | CSVDRGHVDTQYF | TGCAGCGTCGACAGGGGGCACGTAGATACGCAGTATTTT
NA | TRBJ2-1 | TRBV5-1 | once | CASTNSDEQFF | TGCGCCAGCACCAATTCGGATGAGCAGTTCTTC
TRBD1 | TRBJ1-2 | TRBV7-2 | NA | CASSLAMGQVNGYTF | TGTGCCAGCAGCTTAGCGATGGGACAGGTTAATGGCTACACCTTC